This T cell receptor beta chain was obtained from a study of shared clonotypes between healthy human individuals. Sequencing was performed with immunoSEQ multiplex PCR; in TCRdb, only in-frame clones are kept and a portion is missing. In the table there are millions of clones, more than 85% of which are singletons. Germline-derived CDR1 and CDR2 are MNHNY and SVGAGI (reference sequence). CDR3 length: 14 residues. V was shortened by 0 bases and J by 0 bases, with 5 bases between the two germline ends. This clone turned up a few times. Sequencing was done on a sample of naive CD4+ T cells from PBMCs. Noted subset: CD45RA+ positively selected. The chain couples TRBV6-6 to TRBJ1-1; D gene uncertain. This TCR came from a man between 18 and 29 years old in good health. Some clones in this sample may be carry-over from other donors' samples. CDR3 sequence (DNA): TGTGCCAGCAGTTACTCGATCCTGAACACTGAAGCTTTCTTT. Translated: CASSYSILNTEAFF.